The TCR beta chain described here comes from a study of OX40 agonist ivuxolimab in advanced cancers. Study background: A mean age of around 60 years, range roughly 20 to 80, was recorded, and more than 80% were male. Partial responses were seen in three patients, one with hepatocellular carcinoma and two with cutaneous melanoma.

TCRdb's copy holds only in-frame clones and misses some; the assay was immunoSEQ multiplex PCR. The sample has approximately 70,000 clones; 86% are singletons. This sequence was found in an adult with an advanced solid tumor such as melanoma, head and neck, liver or kidney cancer. The sample was CD4+ or CD8+ T cells sorted from blood, taken in a trial of the OX40 agonist ivuxolimab.

CDR3: CASTGTSNSPLHF. The CDR3 coding sequence is TGTGCCAGCACAGGGACATCGAATTCACCCCTCCACTTT. The V and J genes are TRBV6-1 and TRBJ1-6; possibly TRBD1 for D (6 bases). The CDR3 extends over 13 amino acids. Germline V gene data show CDR1 as MNHNS and CDR2 as SASEGT. V lost 7 bases and J 7 bases, leaving 11 bases between the germline ends.